These 30 T cell receptor beta chains share one sample of origin, sequenced in a study of T cell responses to AZD1222 COVID-19 vaccine. Only in-frame clones appear in the TCRdb table, and some are missing; sequencing was by immunoSEQ multiplex PCR. The sample has 180,000 or so clones, 90% to 95% seen once. Here the sequenced sample was peripheral blood, taken 28 days after the second dose of the MenACWY control vaccine. The receptor set was obtained from an adult who received the MenACWY meningococcal vaccine as a control.

This clone has just one count. The CDR3 loop is CASSIGAGGPIMKTQYF. CDR3 nucleotide sequence: TGTGCCAGTAGTATAGGGGCGGGGGGGCCTATAATGAAGACCCAGTACTTC. The genes are TRBV19 and TRBJ2-5; TRBD2 aligns across 9 bases. The CDR3 is 17 amino acids. Germline trimming cut 1 base from V and 6 bases from J; bases unmatched to any gene: 12. The germline CDR1 and CDR2 sequences are LNHDA and SQIVND (reference sequence). The whole variable domain, filled in from reference TRBV19 and TRBJ2-5, reads DGGITQSPKYLFRKEGQNVTLSCEQNLNHDAMYWYRQDPGQGLRLIYYSQIVNDFQKGDIAEGYSVSREKKESFPLTVTSAQKNPTAFYLCASSIGAGGPIMKTQYFGPGTRLLVL.

The CDR3 DNA is TGTGCCAGCAGTCTCGGGACAGAGAACACTGAAGCTTTCTTT. Translating gives CASSLGTENTEAFF. The rearrangement uses TRBV6-5 and TRBJ1-1, with TRBD1 matching 7 bases. Germline trimming cut 5 bases from V and 1 base from J; bases unmatched to any gene: 4. The CDR3 is made up of 14 amino acids. The germline CDR1 and CDR2 sequences are MNHEY and SVGAGI.

Remarks on this clone: In the same sample, other DNA sequences code for this CDR3. V usage is TRBV7-3 and J usage is TRBJ1-1; D is uncertain. The CDR3 runs to 13 residues. V was trimmed by 5 bases and J by 2 bases, leaving 9 bases between them. CDR1 is SGHTA, CDR2 FQGTGA, per germline. The DNA for the CDR3 is TGTGCCAGCAGCCTACAAGCAAACACTGAAGCTTTCTTT. Its protein product is CASSLQANTEAFF.

In its sample, this clone was seen once. This chain uses TRBV12-3 or TRBV12-4 with TRBJ1-1, with D possibly matching TRBD1 (5 bases). V was cut by 5 bases and J by 3 bases, with 10 bases left in between. The CDR3 contains 13 residues. This chain's CDR3 is CASSVQGYTEAFF. In DNA, the CDR3 is TGTGCCAGCAGTGTTCAGGGATACACTGAAGCTTTCTTT.

The chain carries TRBV15 and TRBJ1-6, with TRBD1 matching 7 bases. The CDR3 is made up of 15 amino acids. The germline V gene has CDR1 LNHNV and CDR2 YYDKDF (reference sequence). V was clipped by 9 bases and J by 3 bases; unmatched bases: 8. CDR3 coding DNA: TGTGCCACGAGGGGGGGACAGAACTATAATTCACCCCTCCACTTT. This sequence encodes CATRGGQNYNSPLHF.

The chain has TRBV5-4 and TRBJ1-6; D call uncertain. Trimming shortened V by 1 base and J by 7 bases, and 12 bases separated the two germline ends. This CDR3 is built from 15 residues. Looked up from germline, CDR1 is SGHNT and CDR2 is YYREEE (reference sequence). The CDR3 DNA follows: TGTGCCAGCAGCTTGCCGACGGCGCAGAATTCACCCCTCCACTTT. Its protein is CASSLPTAQNSPLHF.

CDR3 in amino acids: CASSFSGTGNTEAFF. In DNA, the CDR3 is TGCGCCAGCAGCTTTAGCGGGACGGGGAACACTGAAGCTTTCTTT. This chain links TRBV5-1 with TRBJ1-1; a possible D gene is TRBD1 (5 bases). The CDR3 is 15 residues long. Trimming cost V 2 bases and J 1 base, with 12 bases left between them. Per the germline V gene, CDR1 is SGHRS and CDR2 is YFSETQ.

The chain employs TRBV29-1 and TRBJ1-1; D perhaps matches TRBD1 (5 bases). This CDR3 has 12 amino acids. Germline CDR1 reads SQVTM; CDR2 reads ANQGSEA. V was pared by 8 bases and J by 5 bases, with 15 bases between. CDR3 loop: CSLAGRGTEAFF. In DNA form, the CDR3 reads TGCAGCCTTGCGGGACGGGGGACTGAAGCTTTCTTT.

This rearrangement joins TRBV28 to TRBJ2-6; TRBD2 matches at 8 bases. CDR1 and CDR2 (germline): MDHEN, SYDVKM. This CDR3 is 17 amino acids long. V shed 2 bases and J 4 bases; nucleotides not matched to a gene: 7. The CDR3 DNA sequence: TGTGCCAGCAGTTTAAAGGGACTAGTCTCCGGGGCCAACGTCCTGACTTTC. As protein: CASSLKGLVSGANVLTF. The full variable domain, with the rest looked up from reference TRBV28 and TRBJ2-6, is DVKVTQSSRYLVKRTGEKVFLECVQDMDHENMFWYRQDPGLGLRLIYFSYDVKMKEKGDIPEGYSVSREKKERFSLILESASTNQTSMYLCASSLKGLVSGANVLTFGAGSRLTVL.

The rearrangement joins TRBV5-5 to TRBJ2-6, with D maybe TRBD1 (5 bases). V lost 3 bases to trimming and J lost 2 bases, with 9 bases between them. The CDR3 is 15 residues long. Germline CDR1 and CDR2: SGHKS and YYEKEE (reference sequence). CDR3 sequence: CASSSVQAGANVLTF. CDR3 sequence (DNA): TGTGCCAGCAGCTCCGTACAGGCTGGGGCCAACGTCCTGACTTTC.

Points on this clone: This same CDR3 is encoded by further DNA sequences in the sample. The chain joins TRBV6-5 to TRBJ1-1; 7 nucleotides agree with TRBD1. This CDR3 contains 13 residues. The germline gives CDR1 MNHEY, CDR2 SVGAGI. The V segment lost 6 bases and the J segment 2 bases; nucleotides outside the gene matches: 3. The CDR3: CASSRQGNTEAFF. Written as DNA, the CDR3 is TGTGCCAGCAGCCGACAGGGAAACACTGAAGCTTTCTTT.

CDR3 sequence reads: CASSLVGEAFF. CDR3 DNA: TGTGCCAGCAGCCTTGTGGGAGAAGCTTTCTTT. J is TRBJ1-1 and V is TRBV3-1 (or the pseudogene TRBV3-2), with unresolved D. CDR1 and CDR2 (germline): LGHDT, YNNKEL (reference sequence). Trimming pared 4 bases from V and 8 bases from J, leaving 8 bases between. CDR3 size: 11 residues.

V is TRBV18 and J is TRBJ1-1, with D uncertain. CDR3 size: 15 residues. Germline V CDR1 and CDR2: KGHSH, LQKENI. V was cut by 6 bases and J by 2 bases, with 16 bases left in between. In DNA, the CDR3 is TGTGCCAGCTCGAGCCGGGGAGTGGGAAACACTGAAGCTTTCTTT. It specifies CASSSRGVGNTEAFF.

J is TRBJ2-1 and V is TRBV11-3; TRBD2 might be the D (6 bases). CDR3 length: 15 residues. Germline V lookup: CDR1 SGHNT, CDR2 YENEEA. V was pared by 2 bases and J by 8 bases, with 16 bases between. The CDR3 reads CASSLFSGPGDEQFF. Here the CDR3 DNA reads TGTGCCAGCAGCTTATTTAGCGGCCCTGGGGATGAGCAGTTCTTC.

About this clone itself: This specimen includes other DNA sequences encoding the same CDR3. The J gene is TRBJ1-4, the V gene TRBV5-1; D gene unclear. The V end was cut by 0 bases, the J end by 0 bases, with 6 bases between. This CDR3 has 15 amino acids. CDR1 is SGHRS and CDR2 is YFSETQ in the germline V gene. CDR3 nucleotides: TGCGCCAGCAGCTTGGCTGGAGCAACTAATGAAAAACTGTTTTTT. Protein: CASSLAGATNEKLFF.

CDR3: CASSLGYMRTGEIQETQYF. The CDR3 region has the DNA TGTGCCAGCAGCTTAGGGTATATGAGGACGGGGGAAATTCAAGAGACCCAGTACTTC. The V and J genes are TRBV7-7 and TRBJ2-5; D is possibly TRBD2 (6 bases). Germline values: CDR1 SSHAT, CDR2 FNYEAQ (reference sequence). This CDR3 comprises 19 residues. V was trimmed by 1 base and J by 2 bases, leaving 23 bases between them.

This sequence joins TRBV15 and TRBJ1-2; D is ambiguous. Per the germline V gene, CDR1 is LNHNV and CDR2 is YYDKDF (reference sequence). CDR3 length: 14 residues. Trimming removed 0 bases from V and 4 bases from J, with 9 bases in between. CDR3 sequence reads: CATSRDGGIYGYTF. The CDR3, as DNA: TGTGCCACCAGCAGAGATGGCGGAATCTATGGCTACACCTTC.

This clone was counted a single time. This chain links TRBV7-9 with TRBJ2-1, with D tentatively TRBD2 (6 bases). With 6 bases removed from V and 4 bases from J, the gap between germline ends came to 16 bases. This CDR3 is 15 amino acids long. From germline, CDR1 is SEHNR and CDR2 FQNEAQ (reference sequence). The CDR3 spells CASSSAGTGYNEQFF. Written as DNA, the CDR3 is TGTGCCAGCAGTTCAGCCGGGACTGGGTACAATGAGCAGTTCTTC.

The V gene is TRBV9, the J gene TRBJ2-1, with unresolved D. Per the germline V gene, CDR1 is SGDLS and CDR2 is YYNGEE. Trimming cost V 0 bases and J 5 bases, with 9 bases left between them. This CDR3 comprises 14 residues. Here the CDR3 DNA reads TGTGCCAGCAGCGTAGAAGGGTCGGACAATGAGCAGTTCTTC. Translated, it gives CASSVEGSDNEQFF.

The V gene is TRBV15, the J gene TRBJ1-2; TRBD1 is a possible D gene (6 bases). The V end was cut by 5 bases, the J end by 4 bases, with 11 bases between. The CDR3 loop spans 13 amino acids. Germline V gene data show CDR1 as LNHNV and CDR2 as YYDKDF (reference sequence). This CDR3 is CATSARGSYGYTF. The CDR3 DNA is TGTGCCACCAGCGCGAGGGGGTCCTATGGCTACACCTTC.

Worth noting for this clone: Other DNA sequences from this sample encode an identical CDR3 as well. The V and J genes are TRBV5-1 and TRBJ1-2; no reliable D call. Per the germline V gene, CDR1 is SGHRS and CDR2 is YFSETQ. This CDR3 region has 13 residues. V lost 0 bases and J lost 2, with 5 bases in between. The CDR3 coding sequence is TGCGCCAGCAGCTTGGACAGCAACTATGGCTACACCTTC. This encodes CASSLDSNYGYTF.

The CDR3: CASSGHRGTETQYF. The CDR3 nucleotides read TGTGCCAGCAGCGGGCACAGGGGTACGGAGACCCAGTACTTC. The chain carries TRBV6-5 and TRBJ2-5; TRBD1 matches at 7 bases. CDR3 length: 14 amino acids. The junction had 9 bases not matched to a gene; V was cut back by 6 bases and J by 5 bases. Germline-derived CDR1 and CDR2 are MNHEY and SVGAGI.

This chain's CDR3 is CASSLGQTNSPLHF. The CDR3 nucleotides are TGTGCCAGCAGCCTGGGACAGACTAATTCACCCCTCCACTTT. This chain uses TRBV7-9 with TRBJ1-6; 7 bases align to TRBD1. Germline V gives CDR1 SEHNR, CDR2 FQNEAQ (reference sequence). V trimming: 5 bases; J trimming: 6 bases; junction bases outside the gene matches: 4. The CDR3 extends over 14 amino acids.

This sequence joins TRBV30 and TRBJ2-1, with D perhaps TRBD2 (6 bases). Germline CDR1 GTSNPN, CDR2 SVGIG (reference sequence). CDR3 length: 16 amino acids. With 2 bases removed from V and 2 bases from J, the gap between germline ends came to 16 bases. CDR3 coding DNA: TGTGCCTGGAGTTCCAAGGGGAGGCCGCCCTACAATGAGCAGTTCTTC. This gives the protein CAWSSKGRPPYNEQFF.

This clone was counted once. This chain joins TRBV4-2 and TRBJ1-5, with 9 bases aligning to TRBD1. Germline V gene sequence: CDR1 LGHNA, CDR2 YNFKEQ. Trimming at V came to 4 bases and at J to 4 bases, leaving 2 bases not matched to a gene. The CDR3 is 14 amino acids. As DNA, the CDR3 is TGTGCCAGCAGCCGAGACAGGGGGAATCAGCCCCAGCATTTT. This translates into CASSRDRGNQPQHF.

This chain connects TRBV4-3 to TRBJ2-3; maybe TRBD1 (7 bases). Germline CDR1 is LGHNA and CDR2 is YSLEER. There are 15 residues in the CDR3. V shed 5 bases and J shed 3 bases, with 15 bases lying between them. Written as DNA, the CDR3 is TGCGCCAGCAGCTATGGACAGGAGGGAACAGATACGCAGTATTTT. It is translated as CASSYGQEGTDTQYF.

The V gene is TRBV3-1 (or the pseudogene TRBV3-2), the J gene TRBJ2-1; D perhaps matches TRBD2 (6 bases). This CDR3 spans 12 amino acids. The V gene's germline CDR1 is LGHDT and CDR2 YNNKEL (reference sequence). V was cut by 5 bases and J by 6 bases, with 8 bases left in between. The CDR3, as DNA: TGTGCCAGCAGCTTCGGGGGCAATGAGCAGTTCTTC. Encoded protein: CASSFGGNEQFF.

This rearrangement joins TRBV5-7 to TRBJ1-1; a possible D gene is TRBD1 (6 bases). TRBV5-7 is identified as an open reading frame with a role that is uncertain. CDR3 length equals 14 residues. V lost 3 bases and J 5 bases, leaving 14 bases between the germline ends. This CDR3 reads CASSSLRGGTEAFF. DNA of the CDR3: TGTGCCAGCAGCTCACTCAGGGGAGGGACTGAAGCTTTCTTT.

The V gene is TRBV5-4, the J gene TRBJ1-4, with 7 bases matching TRBD1. Unmatched junction bases numbered 6, after V lost 2 bases and J lost 5 bases. Germline V gene sequence: CDR1 SGHNT, CDR2 YYREEE (reference sequence). This CDR3 comprises 15 residues. The CDR3 region is CASSLRTGANEKLFF. CDR3 nucleotide sequence: TGTGCCAGCAGCTTACGGACAGGCGCAAATGAAAAACTGTTTTTT.

This clone was detected only a few times. V usage is TRBV10-3 and J usage is TRBJ1-6; weak D call: TRBD1 (6 bases). The CDR3 loop spans 13 amino acids. Germline V lookup: CDR1 ENHRY, CDR2 SYGVKD. The germline V and J ends were trimmed by 7 bases and 5 bases, with 9 bases remaining between them. CDR3: CAINPGDNSPLHF. The CDR3, as DNA: TGTGCCATCAATCCAGGGGATAATTCACCCCTCCACTTT.